Reported below is one TCR beta chain. Its specificity is not known. The CDR3 has 12 amino acids. The germline V and J ends were trimmed by 6 bases and 1 base, with 7 bases remaining between them. Naive CD4+ cells had CD25+ Tregs removed. Study-level results: Tumor-infiltrating Treg TCR alpha and beta sequences overlapped most with tumor naive CD4+ T cells, then blood naive. The larger cohort examined one V-J beta rearrangement, not whole repertoires.

After constant-region reverse-primer amplification, full-length variable regions underwent semi-nested PCR with Nested Universal Primer A. Via MiXCR, TCRdb re-called the 5' RACE reads, giving one row per CDR3 protein. The top ten hold roughly 4% of the sample, which has about 34,000 distinct CDR3 sequences, roughly 26% seen once. The receptor was isolated from a female donor with breast cancer. Source material: naive CD4+ T cells sorted from a lymph node. Subset denoted: naive CD4+ T cells, CD4+CD45RA+CD25-. V and J are TRBV12-3 or TRBV12-4 and TRBJ2-7, with a tentative D call TRBD2 (6 bases). Written as DNA, the CDR3 is TGTGCCAGCAGGCGGGGTTCCTACGAGCAGTACTTC. Protein sequence: CASRRGSYEQYF.